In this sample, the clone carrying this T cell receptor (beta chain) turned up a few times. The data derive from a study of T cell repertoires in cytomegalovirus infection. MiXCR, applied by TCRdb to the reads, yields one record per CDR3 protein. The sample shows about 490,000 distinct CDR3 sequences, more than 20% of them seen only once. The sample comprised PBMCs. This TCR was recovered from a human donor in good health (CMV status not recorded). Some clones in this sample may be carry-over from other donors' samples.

As DNA, the CDR3 is TGTGCCAGCAGTGCTCGAACTAACTCTACATGGGAGACCCAGTACTTC. It translates to CASSARTNSTWETQYF. This chain connects TRBV25-1 to TRBJ2-5; D gene uncertain. The germline V and J ends were trimmed by 4 bases and 5 bases, with 20 bases remaining between them. Germline values: CDR1 MGHDK, CDR2 SYGVNS. The CDR3 totals 16 residues.